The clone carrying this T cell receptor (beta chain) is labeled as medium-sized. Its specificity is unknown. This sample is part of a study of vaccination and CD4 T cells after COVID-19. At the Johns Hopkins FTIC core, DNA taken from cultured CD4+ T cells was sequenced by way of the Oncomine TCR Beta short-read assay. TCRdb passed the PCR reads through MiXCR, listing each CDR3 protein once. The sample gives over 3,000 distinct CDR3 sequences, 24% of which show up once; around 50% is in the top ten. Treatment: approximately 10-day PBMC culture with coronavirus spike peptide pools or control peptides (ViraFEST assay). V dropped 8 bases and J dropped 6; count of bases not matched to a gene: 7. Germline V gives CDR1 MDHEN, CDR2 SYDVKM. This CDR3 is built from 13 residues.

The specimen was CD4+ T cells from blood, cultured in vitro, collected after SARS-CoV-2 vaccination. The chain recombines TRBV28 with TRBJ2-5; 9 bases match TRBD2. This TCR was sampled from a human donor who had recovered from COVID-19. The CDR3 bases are TGTGCCAGCGATCCTAGCGGGGATCAGACCCAGTACTTC. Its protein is CASDPSGDQTQYF.